Listed here are 31 T cell receptor beta chains from one sample, sequenced in a study of T cells in Graves' hyperthyroidism and ophthalmopathy. Researchers took RNA transcripts and amplified the TCR beta CDR3 regions from them. The TCR CDR3 first-round RT-PCR relied on the HTBI primer set. Each CDR3 protein is one row after TCRdb ran MiXCR on the multiplex PCR reads. This table has under 600,000 distinct CDR3 sequences, more than 15% appearing once. The material sequenced was blood. The receptors were gathered from a woman in her thirties or forties with Graves' ophthalmopathy.

The chain employs TRBV20-1 and TRBJ1-5; 9 bases are shared with TRBD1. Per germline, CDR1 DFQATT and CDR2 SNEGSKA (reference sequence). With 5 bases clipped from V and 6 bases from J, the junction kept 14 bases outside the gene matches. The CDR3 is 16 amino acids. The CDR3 nucleotides read TGCAGTGCTGCGACGGGACAGGGTATTTTAGGTCAGCCCCAGCATTTT. It codes for CSAATGQGILGQPQHF.

This clonotype was recorded a few times. The CDR3 does not end in the conserved phenylalanine or tryptophan, so this is likely a read error. The J gene is TRBJ1-1, the V gene TRBV11-2, with 7 bases that match TRBD1. Germline CDR1 is SGHAT and CDR2 is FQNNGV. The CDR3 extends over 13 amino acids. V gave up 3 bases and J gave up 5 bases; unmatched junction bases: 3. The CDR3 DNA reads as TGTGCCAGCAGCTTTACCAGGGGGACTGAAGCTTTCCTT. It encodes CASSFTRGTEAFL.

The sample holds a few counts of this clonotype. The chain recombines TRBV20-1 with TRBJ1-1, with TRBD1 matching 9 bases. The CDR3 consists of 14 residues. CDR1 and CDR2 (germline): DFQATT, SNEGSKA (reference sequence). V was pared by 3 bases and J by 1 base, with 3 bases of the junction left unmatched. For the CDR3, the DNA is TGCAGTGCTAGCTACAGGGGGCGGAACACTGAAGCTTTCTTT. It is translated as CSASYRGRNTEAFF.

This rearrangement joins TRBV5-1 to TRBJ1-6; D might be TRBD1 (5 bases). Trimming removed 5 bases from V and 11 bases from J, with 20 bases in between. Germline V CDR1 and CDR2: SGHRS, YFSETQ. CDR3 length: 15 residues. Here the CDR3 DNA reads TGCGCCAGCAGGAGTGGGGCAGGTGACGGTCCACCCCTCCACTTT. Encoded protein: CASRSGAGDGPPLHF.

The sample holds a few counts of this clonotype. The rearrangement links TRBV12-3 or TRBV12-4 to TRBJ1-2; 7 nucleotides agree with TRBD1. After removal of 3 bases from V and 2 bases from J, the junction contained 9 bases not matched to a gene. The CDR3 has 16 amino acids. This chain's CDR3 is CASSFSGQASNYGYTF. The CDR3 DNA follows: TGTGCCAGCAGTTTCTCCGGACAGGCTTCCAACTATGGCTACACCTTC.

As to this clonotype: A much bigger clone sits one base away, suggesting this may be a read error. V is TRBV20-1 and J is TRBJ1-1, with D possibly TRBD1 on 6 matching bases. Trimming shortened V by 3 bases and J by 1 base, and 21 bases separated the two germline ends. The CDR3 totals 17 residues. Germline V lookup: CDR1 DFQATT, CDR2 SNEGSKA (reference sequence). The CDR3 protein is CSARAEEKGVTNTEAFF. Here the CDR3 DNA reads TGCAGTGCTAGGGCGGAGGAGAAGGGGGTAACGAACACTGAAGCTTTCTTT.

This clonotype appeared a few times. The CDR3 reads CASSLWRQSSSYNSPLHF. CDR3 nucleotide sequence: TGCGCCAGCAGCTTGTGGCGGCAGTCGAGCTCCTATAATTCACCCCTCCACTTT. The V call is TRBV5-1, the J call TRBJ1-6; unclear D gene. V was trimmed by 1 base and J by 0 bases, leaving 14 bases between them. Germline V gives CDR1 SGHRS, CDR2 YFSETQ. The CDR3 runs to 18 residues.

This clonotype appeared many times. The rearrangement links TRBV20-1 to TRBJ1-4; D may be TRBD1 (5 bases). CDR1 DFQATT and CDR2 SNEGSKA come from the germline V gene (reference sequence). The CDR3 has 14 amino acids. The germline V and J ends were trimmed by 4 bases and 0 bases, with 9 bases remaining between them. The CDR3 nucleotides read TGCAGTGCTACTACGACAGCAACTAATGAAAAACTGTTTTTT. Amino acids: CSATTTATNEKLFF.

This clonotype appeared many times. The V call is TRBV5-1, the J call TRBJ2-3; a weak D match, TRBD2 (5 bases). Trimming pared 1 base from V and 3 bases from J, leaving 21 bases between. CDR1 is SGHRS and CDR2 is YFSETQ in the germline V gene. The CDR3 loop spans 18 amino acids. The CDR3 sequence: CASSLKVPGLRGTDTQYF. The DNA of the CDR3 is TGCGCCAGCAGCTTGAAAGTTCCTGGGCTCCGAGGGACAGATACGCAGTATTTT.

The table lists this clonotype with many counts. V gene TRBV7-2 combines with J gene TRBJ2-7; D is uncertain. The CDR3 has 13 amino acids. Germline lookup yields CDR1 SGHTA and CDR2 FQGNSA. The ends were cut back, 2 bases at V and 6 bases at J, with 11 bases in the middle. The CDR3 DNA reads TGTGCCAGCAGCTTATTCAGCAACGGCGAGCAGTACTTC. This gives the protein CASSLFSNGEQYF.

V and J are TRBV20-1 and TRBJ1-2, with 7 bases that match TRBD1. The CDR3 is made up of 14 amino acids. Per germline, CDR1 DFQATT and CDR2 SNEGSKA (reference sequence). V shed 5 bases and J 4 bases; nucleotides not matched to a gene: 10. CDR3 sequence: CSAARPYRGYGYTF. In DNA, the CDR3 is TGCAGTGCTGCCCGTCCGTACAGGGGCTATGGCTACACCTTC.

This clonotype was seen more than once but under ten times. The rearrangement joins TRBV13 to TRBJ2-1; 7 bases are a match to TRBD2. Losses at the gene ends were 4 bases for V and 3 bases for J; bases not matched to a gene: 3. The germline gives CDR1 PRHDT, CDR2 FYEKMQ (reference sequence). CDR3 size: 14 residues. The CDR3 DNA reads TGTGCCAGCAGCTCAAGCGGGATCTACAATGAGCAGTTCTTC. This sequence encodes CASSSSGIYNEQFF.

As concerns this clonotype: A junction end diverges from the germline sequence, so it may reflect a read error. The V call is TRBV10-3, the J call TRBJ2-3; the match to TRBD2 covers 9 bases. Germline lookup yields CDR1 ENHRY and CDR2 SYGVKD. The CDR3 is made up of 16 amino acids. CDR3 coding DNA: TGTGCCGTCAGCCCCGCGCCGGGACTAGCCCCCCATACGCAGTATTTT. As protein: CAVSPAPGLAPHTQYF.

This clonotype has just a few counts. Here the CDR3 reads CASSSNGLAEQYF. In DNA, the CDR3 is TGTGCCAGCAGTTCAAACGGGTTGGCCGAGCAGTACTTC. This chain joins TRBV28 and TRBJ2-7; D call uncertain. CDR3 length: 13 amino acids. Trimming took off 4 bases at V and 6 bases at J, with 13 bases between the two ends. Germline CDR1 MDHEN, CDR2 SYDVKM.

This clonotype was seen a handful of times. The chain carries TRBV29-1 and TRBJ2-1, with D uncertain. Germline values: CDR1 SQVTM, CDR2 ANQGSEA. The CDR3 runs 14 residues. Trimming removed 3 bases from V and 4 bases from J, with 13 bases in between. CDR3 amino acids: CSVDGRSRYNEQFF. DNA for the CDR3: TGCAGCGTTGACGGTAGATCGAGGTACAATGAGCAGTTCTTC.

This clonotype occurred a few times. The chain uses TRBV6-6 and TRBJ1-1; no reliable D call. The germline V gene encodes CDR1 MNHNY and CDR2 SVGAGI (reference sequence). Trimming took off 2 bases at V and 1 base at J, with 8 bases between the two ends. CDR3 length: 14 amino acids. The CDR3 protein is CASSYTEPNTEAFF. The CDR3, as DNA: TGTGCCAGCAGTTACACGGAGCCGAACACTGAAGCTTTCTTT.

The chain couples TRBV19 to TRBJ2-3, with 10 bases fitting TRBD2. Looked up from germline, CDR1 is LNHDA and CDR2 is SQIVND (reference sequence). V trimming: 5 bases; J trimming: 0 bases; junction bases outside the gene matches: 11. The CDR3 sequence is 18 residues long. The CDR3 protein is CASSSSRLLAGSTDTQYF. Written as DNA, the CDR3 is TGTGCCAGTAGTTCCAGCCGGTTACTAGCGGGGAGCACAGATACGCAGTATTTT.

In this sample, this clonotype turned up many times. The gene calls are TRBV7-9 and TRBJ1-1, with D perhaps TRBD1 (6 bases). In germline, CDR1 is SEHNR, CDR2 FQNEAQ (reference sequence). The CDR3 is 15 amino acids. Between the trimmed V and J ends, which lost 5 bases and 6 bases, there was a span of 19 bases. CDR3 nucleotides: TGTGCCAGCAGCGGCCCCGGGACACAGTCACCTGAAGCTTTCTTT. This translates into CASSGPGTQSPEAFF.

The rearrangement uses TRBV19 and TRBJ2-2, with TRBD1 matching 7 bases. Germline trimming cut 3 bases from V and 6 bases from J; bases unmatched to any gene: 4. This CDR3 has 14 amino acids. Germline V gene lookup returns CDR1 LNHDA and CDR2 SQIVND (reference sequence). The CDR3 sequence: CASSIDRVAGELFF. Written as DNA, the CDR3 is TGTGCCAGTAGTATTGACAGGGTGGCCGGGGAGCTGTTTTTT.

For this clonotype: It may be a read error: a sequence one base away is much more abundant. The chain is built from TRBV20-1 and TRBJ2-1, with TRBD2 matching 11 bases. The length of the CDR3 is 14 residues. The V gene end was trimmed by 8 bases and the J gene end by 10 bases; junction bases not matched to a gene: 13. Germline loops: CDR1 DFQATT, CDR2 SNEGSKA (reference sequence). The CDR3 DNA sequence: TGCAGTCTGTCAGGTAGCGGGAGGGGAGGCGAGCAGTTCTTC. Amino acids: CSLSGSGRGGEQFF.

Comment on this clonotype: A read error may be the cause here, since a much bigger clone is one base away. The rearrangement joins TRBV7-2 to TRBJ2-1; D gene uncertain. Per the germline V gene, CDR1 is SGHTA and CDR2 is FQGNSA. The CDR3 covers 14 residues. For the CDR3, the DNA is TGTGTCAGCAGCTTCCTAGTCCCACCCAATGAGCAGTTCTTC. Protein: CVSSFLVPPNEQFF.

This clonotype has ten or more counts. Possible read error: a much larger clone is one base away. V and J are TRBV3-1 and TRBJ2-3; tentatively, D is TRBD1 (5 bases). The CDR3 extends over 13 amino acids. Germline V lookup: CDR1 LGHDT, CDR2 YNNKEL (reference sequence). The DNA for the CDR3 is TGTGCCAGCAGCCAAAGGGGAACAGGTACGCAGTATTTT. As protein: CASSQRGTGTQYF.

The table lists this clonotype with many counts. V is TRBV30 and J is TRBJ1-5; D ambiguous. Deletions cut 5 bases from V and 0 bases from J, with 8 bases between. This CDR3 region has 13 residues. The germline V gene encodes CDR1 GTSNPN and CDR2 SVGIG (reference sequence). CDR3: CAWSTDSNQPQHF. CDR3 DNA: TGTGCCTGGTCTACAGATAGCAATCAGCCCCAGCATTTT.

The genes are TRBV6-2 or TRBV6-3 and TRBJ1-5; D may be TRBD1 (5 bases). The CDR3 runs to 14 residues. V was pared by 5 bases and J by 6 bases, with 14 bases between. Germline V gene lookup returns CDR1 MNHEY and CDR2 SVGEGT. CDR3 in DNA: TGTGCCAGCAGTACGCTGGGGGGGAGTCAGCCCCAGCATTTT. This gives the protein CASSTLGGSQPQHF.

The chain uses TRBV5-8 and TRBJ1-6; D is ambiguous. This CDR3 is built from 11 residues. V dropped 7 bases and J dropped 10 bases, with 9 bases sitting between them. The germline CDR1 and CDR2 sequences are SGHTS and YDEGEE. This CDR3 is CASGGKSPLHF. In DNA form, the CDR3 reads TGTGCCAGCGGTGGGAAGTCACCCCTCCACTTT.

There are a few counts of this clonotype. The V call is TRBV6-1, the J call TRBJ1-3; 8 bases match TRBD1. The CDR3 length is 14 residues. The V gene's germline CDR1 is MNHNS and CDR2 SASEGT. Trimming removed 6 bases from V and 2 bases from J; junction bases left unmatched: 3. The DNA of the CDR3 is TGTGCCAGCAGAGCGGACAGGGCTGGAAACACCATATATTTT. Protein: CASRADRAGNTIYF.

This clonotype has just a few counts. V and J are TRBV19 and TRBJ2-5; possible D gene TRBD2, 5 bases. The CDR3 loop spans 13 amino acids. CDR1 and CDR2 from the germline V gene are LNHDA and SQIVND (reference sequence). The V end was cut by 5 bases, the J end by 5 bases, with 12 bases between. The CDR3 bases are TGTGCCAGTAGTGTACATGGCGGGGAGACCCAGTACTTC. This sequence encodes CASSVHGGETQYF. Together with reference TRBV19 and TRBJ2-5, the CDR3 gives the full variable domain: DGGITQSPKYLFRKEGQNVTLSCEQNLNHDAMYWYRQDPGQGLRLIYYSQIVNDFQKGDIAEGYSVSREKKESFPLTVTSAQKNPTAFYLCASSVHGGETQYFGPGTRLLVL.

In its sample, this clonotype was seen many times. The V call is TRBV20-1, the J call TRBJ1-1, with TRBD1 matching over 8 bases. CDR1 and CDR2 from the germline V gene are DFQATT and SNEGSKA (reference sequence). The trim removed 3 bases at V and 5 bases at J, leaving 8 bases unmatched. CDR3 length: 14 residues. The CDR3 here is CSARAGGAGTEAFF. The CDR3 nucleotides read TGCAGTGCTAGGGCAGGGGGCGCGGGGACTGAAGCTTTCTTT.

The chain recombines TRBV10-3 with TRBJ2-1, with 12 bases aligning to TRBD2. Germline-derived CDR1 and CDR2 are ENHRY and SYGVKD. Losses at the gene ends were 4 bases for V and 2 bases for J; bases not matched to a gene: 6. The CDR3 is 17 residues long. The CDR3 loop reads CAISGTSGNSPYNEQFF. Written as DNA, the CDR3 is TGTGCCATCAGTGGGACTAGCGGGAACTCACCCTACAATGAGCAGTTCTTC.

Note on this clonotype: This may be a read error, as it is one base from a much larger clone. V and J are TRBV28 and TRBJ2-1; 8 bases align to TRBD2. This CDR3 has 15 amino acids. The V segment lost 5 bases and the J segment 3 bases; nucleotides outside the gene matches: 6. Germline V gene lookup returns CDR1 MDHEN and CDR2 SYDVKM. The CDR3 nucleotides are TGTGCCAGCAGTGATTTAACTAGCGGCTACAATGAGCAGTTCTTC. The encoded protein is CASSDLTSGYNEQFF.

With respect to this clonotype: The junction departs from germline at one end; a sequencing error may be responsible. The gene calls are TRBV5-1 and TRBJ2-1; a possible D gene is TRBD1 (5 bases). The CDR3 totals 16 residues. The germline V gene encodes CDR1 SGHRS and CDR2 YFSETQ. CDR3: CASSLADRSSYSEQFF. The CDR3 coding sequence is TGCGCCAGCAGCTTGGCCGACAGAAGCTCCTACAGTGAGCAGTTCTTC.